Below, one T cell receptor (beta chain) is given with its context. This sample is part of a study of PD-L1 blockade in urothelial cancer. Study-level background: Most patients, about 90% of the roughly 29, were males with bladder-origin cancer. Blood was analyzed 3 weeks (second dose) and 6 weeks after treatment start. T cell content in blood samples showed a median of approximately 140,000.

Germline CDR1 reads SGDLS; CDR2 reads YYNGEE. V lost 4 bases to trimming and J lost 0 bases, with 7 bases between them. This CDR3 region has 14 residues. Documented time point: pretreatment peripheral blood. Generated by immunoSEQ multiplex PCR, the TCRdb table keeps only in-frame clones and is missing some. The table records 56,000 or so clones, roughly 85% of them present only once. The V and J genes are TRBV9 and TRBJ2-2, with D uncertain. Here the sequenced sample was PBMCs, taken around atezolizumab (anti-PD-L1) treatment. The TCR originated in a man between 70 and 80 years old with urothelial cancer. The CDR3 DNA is TGTGCCAGCAGCTGGCAGGCGAACACCGGGGAGCTGTTTTTT. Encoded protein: CASSWQANTGELFF.